This TCR beta chain came from a study of T cells in Graves' hyperthyroidism and ophthalmopathy. Across the study: Staff took peripheral blood when the initial diagnosis was made, before any treatment began.

Amplification of TCR beta CDR3 regions was performed using RNA transcripts as template. HTBI primers were used for first-round RT-PCR of the TCR CDR3. TCRdb itself ran the multiplex PCR reads through MiXCR, one entry per CDR3 protein. The data hold approximately 530,000 distinct CDR3 sequences, with 15% to 20% observed a single time. This clonotype came up many times. Diagnosing involved the use of clinical symptoms, serum thyroxine and TRAb, thyroid ultrasound and orbital computed tomography. The PBMCs studied were ones that came from about 9.9 ml fresh peripheral blood. The V gene's germline CDR1 is SGHRS and CDR2 YFSETQ. V shed 2 bases, J shed 1 base, and the junction held 8 bases outside the gene matches. The CDR3 runs 16 residues.

The TCR sequence derives from a man between 40 and 49 years old with Graves' ophthalmopathy. The sequenced material came from blood. The chain combines TRBV5-1 with TRBJ1-1, with 7 bases that match TRBD1. CDR3 region: CASSLTGAQPNTEAFF. CDR3 DNA: TGCGCCAGCAGCTTAACAGGGGCCCAACCGAACACTGAAGCTTTCTTT.